Reported below is one T cell receptor beta chain. Its cognate antigen is unknown. TCR alpha and TCR beta cDNA libraries with sample barcodes and UMIs came from 5'RACE using constant-segment primers. TCRdb called the 5' RACE reads again in MiXCR, with one record for every CDR3 protein. Among nearly 40,000 distinct CDR3 sequences listed, about 6% were seen once. Trimming took 8 bases from V and 0 from J, leaving 5 bases between them. CDR3 length equals 12 residues. Per the germline V gene, CDR1 is MNHEY and CDR2 is SMNVEV (reference sequence). The data were obtained in a study of T-cell memory formation after mild COVID-19. The study, taken as a whole, reports: CD8+ contracting clones occupied EMRA, while CD4+ ones occupied mainly CM and EM. Prior to infection, memory already included some responding clones, suggesting cross-reactive memory joined. Second-wave clones reaching peak frequency on day 37 lacked confirmed SARS-CoV-2 specificity.

The V and J genes are TRBV27 and TRBJ2-1; D remains unclear. This receptor was obtained from an adult who had mild COVID-19 (a few samples of this study predate the infection). Cell type and time point are not known. Sequenced input: PBMCs or a T cell subset sorted from them (not recorded which). DNA of the CDR3: TGTGCCAGCGCTCTCTCCTACAATGAGCAGTTCTTC. The encoded protein is CASALSYNEQFF.